This TCR beta chain was documented in a study of blood T cell repertoires in COVID-19. The CDR3 contains 13 residues. Trimming left V 11 bases short and J 2 bases short, with 15 bases between. The germline gives CDR1 MNHNY, CDR2 SVGAGI (reference sequence). The repertoire was sequenced with immunoSEQ multiplex PCR; TCRdb's copy has only in-frame clones and lacks some. Of approximately 89,000 clones in the sample, about 80% were seen once. The specimen sequenced was peripheral blood. The sequence was collected from a man aged 70-80 years with acute or convalescent COVID-19. V gene TRBV6-6 combines with J gene TRBJ1-1, with D unresolved. The CDR3 spells CAESGWPNTEAFF. CDR3 nucleotide sequence: TGTGCCGAAAGCGGCTGGCCAAACACTGAAGCTTTCTTT.